The TCR beta chain under discussion was sequenced for a study of blood T cell repertoires in COVID-19. Study as a whole: Both acute and convalescent COVID-19 samples were obtained from the United States, Italy and Spain. Sources were T cells, B-cell-depleted T cells, or PBMCs; the material itself was cDNA or gDNA.

Authors' methods: Reference gene primer amplification gave estimated nucleated cell counts. Profiling relied on immunoSEQ multiplex PCR, and the TCRdb table lists in-frame clones only, not all of them. Clonal size and the V and J genes are those of that table, whereas D and trimming came from the DNA. This sample has about 240,000 clones; approximately 84% occur once, and the top ten carry 2.5% to 3.5%. Participants, about 18 to 90 years old, spanned 25 or so US areas. This CDR3 is built from 13 residues. V was clipped by 3 bases and J by 1 base, with 7 bases between them. Germline lookup yields CDR1 SGHRS and CDR2 YFSETQ.

V is TRBV5-1 and J is TRBJ1-1; no clear D gene. The clonotype comes from a woman between 40 and 50 years old with acute COVID-19. Sequencing used PBMCs or T cells enriched from blood (not recorded which). The chain's CDR3 is CASSSPGNTEAFF. The CDR3 DNA reads as TGCGCCAGCAGCTCGCCGGGGAACACTGAAGCTTTCTTT. Together with reference TRBV5-1 and TRBJ1-1, the CDR3 gives the full variable domain: KAGVTQTPRYLIKTRGQQVTLSCSPISGHRSVSWYQQTPGQGLQFLFEYFSETQRNKGNFPGRFSGRQFSNSRSEMNVSTLELGDSALYLCASSSPGNTEAFFGQGTRLTVV.